This TCR beta chain was retrieved from a study of blood T cell repertoires in COVID-19. At the level of the study: Whether acute or convalescent, the COVID-19 samples came from the United States, Italy and Spain. T cells, B-cell-depleted T cells, or PBMCs supplied cDNA or gDNA.

Original methodology: Scientists estimated how many nucleated cells there were by amplifying reference gene primers. The repertoire was sequenced with immunoSEQ multiplex PCR; TCRdb's copy has only in-frame clones and lacks some. That table furnishes V, J and clone size, whereas the DNA furnished D and trimming. Of about 360,000 clones in the sample, more than 75% were seen once. The CDR3 extends over 16 amino acids. Germline lookup yields CDR1 LNHNV and CDR2 YYDKDF (reference sequence). The ends were cut back, 6 bases at V and 0 bases at J, with 12 bases in the middle. The chain joins TRBV15 to TRBJ2-6; weak D call: TRBD1 (5 bases). This clonotype originated in a human donor with acute or convalescent COVID-19. The donor label of this sample is uncertain. Material for sequencing was peripheral blood. This chain's CDR3 is CATRPDSASGANVLTF. In DNA form, the CDR3 reads TGTGCCACCAGACCCGACAGTGCCTCTGGGGCCAACGTCCTGACTTTC.